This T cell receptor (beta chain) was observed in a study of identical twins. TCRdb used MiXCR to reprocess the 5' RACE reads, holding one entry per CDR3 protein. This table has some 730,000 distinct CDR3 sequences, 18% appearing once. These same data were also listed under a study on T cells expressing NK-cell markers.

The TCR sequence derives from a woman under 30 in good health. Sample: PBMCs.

The CDR3 DNA reads as TGCGCCAGCAGCTCCGCTATGGGACACCTTCTTTATGGCTACACCTTC. As protein: CASSSAMGHLLYGYTF. The rearrangement joins TRBV5-1 to TRBJ1-2; D might be TRBD1 (6 bases). The germline V gene has CDR1 SGHRS and CDR2 YFSETQ. The CDR3 totals 16 residues. With 3 bases removed from V and 5 bases from J, the gap between germline ends came to 20 bases.